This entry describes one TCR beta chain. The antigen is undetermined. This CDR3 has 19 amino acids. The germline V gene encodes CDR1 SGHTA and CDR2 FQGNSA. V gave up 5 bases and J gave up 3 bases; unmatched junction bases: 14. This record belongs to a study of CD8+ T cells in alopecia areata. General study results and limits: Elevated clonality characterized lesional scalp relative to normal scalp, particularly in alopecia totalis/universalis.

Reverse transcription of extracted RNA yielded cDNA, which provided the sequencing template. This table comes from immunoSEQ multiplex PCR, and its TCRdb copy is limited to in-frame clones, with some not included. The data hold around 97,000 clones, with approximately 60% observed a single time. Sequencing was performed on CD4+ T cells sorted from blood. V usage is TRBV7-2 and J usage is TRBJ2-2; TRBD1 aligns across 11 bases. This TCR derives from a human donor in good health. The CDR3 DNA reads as TGTGCCAGCAGCCTGACCCCGGACAGGGGGCTGTTCGACACCGGGGAGCTGTTTTTT. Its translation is CASSLTPDRGLFDTGELFF.